Listed here is a single TCR beta chain. The CDR3 has 12 residues. Germline values: CDR1 SGHAT, CDR2 FQNNGV. Trimming removed 0 bases from V and 7 bases from J, with 3 bases in between. Sequencing was performed with immunoSEQ multiplex PCR; in TCRdb, only in-frame clones are kept and a portion is missing. The repertoire holds about 190,000 clones, roughly three quarters seen once, with around a sixth in the top ten. This entry belongs to a study of blood T cell repertoires in COVID-19. The receptor was isolated from a woman aged 45 to 65 with acute COVID-19. What was sequenced was PBMCs or T cells enriched from blood (not recorded which). The chain combines TRBV11-2 with TRBJ2-2; D is undetermined. The DNA for the CDR3 is TGTGCCAGCAGCTTAGATCGCGGGGAGCTGTTTTTT. Amino acids: CASSLDRGELFF.